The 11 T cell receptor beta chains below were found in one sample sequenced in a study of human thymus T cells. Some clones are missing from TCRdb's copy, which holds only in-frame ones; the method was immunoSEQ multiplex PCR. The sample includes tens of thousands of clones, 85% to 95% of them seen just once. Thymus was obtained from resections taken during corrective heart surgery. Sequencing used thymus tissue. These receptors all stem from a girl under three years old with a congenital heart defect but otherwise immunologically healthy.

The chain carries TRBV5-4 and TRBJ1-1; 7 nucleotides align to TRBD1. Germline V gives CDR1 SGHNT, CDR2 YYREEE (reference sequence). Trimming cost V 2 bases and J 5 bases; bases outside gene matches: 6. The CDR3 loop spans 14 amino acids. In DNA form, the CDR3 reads TGTGCCAGCAGCTTTGGGGCAGGGGGGACTGAAGCTTTCTTT. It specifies CASSFGAGGTEAFF.

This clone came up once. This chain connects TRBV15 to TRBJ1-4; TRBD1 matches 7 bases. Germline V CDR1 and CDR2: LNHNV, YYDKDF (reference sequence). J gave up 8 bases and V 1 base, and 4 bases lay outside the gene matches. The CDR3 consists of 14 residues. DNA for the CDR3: TGTGCCACCAGCAGAGGAGGGGGCCGGGAAAAACTGTTTTTT. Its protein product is CATSRGGGREKLFF.

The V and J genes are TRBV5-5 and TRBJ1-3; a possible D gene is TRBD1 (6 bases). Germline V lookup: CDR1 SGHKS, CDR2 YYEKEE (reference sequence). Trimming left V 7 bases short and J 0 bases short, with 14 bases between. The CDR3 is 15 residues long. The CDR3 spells CASVGQPNSGNTIYF. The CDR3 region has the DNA TGTGCCAGCGTCGGACAGCCTAACTCTGGAAACACCATATATTTT.

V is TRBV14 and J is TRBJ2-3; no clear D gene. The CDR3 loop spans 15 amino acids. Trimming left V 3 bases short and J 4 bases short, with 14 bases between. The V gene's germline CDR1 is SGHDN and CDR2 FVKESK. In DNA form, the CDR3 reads TGTGCCAGCAGCCACGGGCAGACCCCCCCAGATACGCAGTATTTT. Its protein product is CASSHGQTPPDTQYF.

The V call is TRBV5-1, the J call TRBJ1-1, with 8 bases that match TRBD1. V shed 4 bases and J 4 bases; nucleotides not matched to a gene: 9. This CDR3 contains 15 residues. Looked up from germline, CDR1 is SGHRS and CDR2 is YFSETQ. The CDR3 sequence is CASSLSDRELTEAFF. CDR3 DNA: TGCGCCAGCAGCCTATCGGACAGGGAGCTCACTGAAGCTTTCTTT.

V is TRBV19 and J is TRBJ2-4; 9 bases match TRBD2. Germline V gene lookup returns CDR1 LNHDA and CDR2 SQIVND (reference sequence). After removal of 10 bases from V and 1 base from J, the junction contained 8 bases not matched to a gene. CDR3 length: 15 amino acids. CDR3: CATKREAGAKNIQYF. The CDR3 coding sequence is TGTGCCACAAAGCGGGAGGCCGGGGCCAAAAACATTCAGTACTTC.

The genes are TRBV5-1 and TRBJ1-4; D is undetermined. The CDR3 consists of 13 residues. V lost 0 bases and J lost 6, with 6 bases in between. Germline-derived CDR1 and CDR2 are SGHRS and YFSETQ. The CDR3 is CASSLAGYEKLFF. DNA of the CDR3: TGCGCCAGCAGCTTGGCCGGCTATGAAAAACTGTTTTTT.

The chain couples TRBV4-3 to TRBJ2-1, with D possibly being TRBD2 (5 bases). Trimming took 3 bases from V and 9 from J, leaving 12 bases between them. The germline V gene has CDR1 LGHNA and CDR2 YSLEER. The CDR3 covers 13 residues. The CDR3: CASSQRAPGEQFF. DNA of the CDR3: TGCGCCAGCAGCCAGAGGGCTCCGGGTGAGCAGTTCTTC.

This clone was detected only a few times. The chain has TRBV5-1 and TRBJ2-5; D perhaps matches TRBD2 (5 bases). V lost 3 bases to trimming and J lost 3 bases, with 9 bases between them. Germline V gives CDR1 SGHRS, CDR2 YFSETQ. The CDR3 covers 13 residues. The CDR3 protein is CASSYRGKETQYF. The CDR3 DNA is TGCGCCAGCAGCTATCGGGGAAAAGAGACCCAGTACTTC.

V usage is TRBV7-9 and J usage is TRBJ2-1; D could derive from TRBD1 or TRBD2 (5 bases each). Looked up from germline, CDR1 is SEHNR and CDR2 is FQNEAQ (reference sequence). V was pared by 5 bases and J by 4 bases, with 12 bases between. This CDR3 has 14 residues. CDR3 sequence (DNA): TGTGCCAGCAGCGAGGGGCCCTCGTACAATGAGCAGTTCTTC. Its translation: CASSEGPSYNEQFF. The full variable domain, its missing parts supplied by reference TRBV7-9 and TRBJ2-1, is DTGVSQNPRHKITKRGQNVTFRCDPISEHNRLYWYRQTLGQGPEFLTYFQNEAQLEKSRLLSDRFSAERPKGSFSTLEIQRTEQGDSAMYLCASSEGPSYNEQFFGPGTRLTVL.

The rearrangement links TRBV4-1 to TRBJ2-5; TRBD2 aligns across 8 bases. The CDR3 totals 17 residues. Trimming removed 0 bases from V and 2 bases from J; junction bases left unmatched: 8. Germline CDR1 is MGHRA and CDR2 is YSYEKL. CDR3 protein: CASSQEIPGGVQETQYF. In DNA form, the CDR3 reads TGCGCCAGCAGCCAAGAGATCCCGGGAGGGGTTCAAGAGACCCAGTACTTC.